The 15 T cell receptor beta chains below were found in one sample sequenced in a study of spatial heterogeneity in lung cancer. Noted time point: sample taken at primary tumor resection. Tumor, nontumor lung or frozen PBMC supplied whole RNA that was sequenced unsorted. TCRdb analysed the 5' RACE reads with MiXCR anew, one entry per CDR3 protein. The data show 82,000 or so distinct CDR3 sequences, 10% to 15% seen once. The sample was PBMCs, taken at surgery. Source of these receptors: a male donor with early-stage non-small cell lung cancer.

This clonotype showed up many times. The chain employs TRBV15 and TRBJ1-5; a possible D gene is TRBD1 (6 bases). The CDR3 loop spans 14 amino acids. V shed 4 bases and J shed 0 bases, with 7 bases lying between them. CDR1 is LNHNV, CDR2 YYDKDF, per germline (reference sequence). CDR3 in DNA: TGTGCCACCAGCAACAGGGTTAGCAATCAGCCCCAGCATTTT. As protein: CATSNRVSNQPQHF.

This clonotype came up a few times. This rearrangement joins TRBV9 to TRBJ2-5; D call uncertain. Between the trimmed V and J ends, which lost 0 bases and 5 bases, there was a span of 11 bases. This CDR3 comprises 14 residues. CDR1 is SGDLS, CDR2 YYNGEE, per germline. Here the CDR3 DNA reads TGTGCCAGCAGCGTAGGGCGGTCCAAGGAGACCCAGTACTTC. It yields the protein CASSVGRSKETQYF.

The gene calls are TRBV18 and TRBJ2-3; 8 nucleotides match TRBD1. Germline trimming cut 3 bases from V and 3 bases from J; bases unmatched to any gene: 2. CDR3 length equals 14 residues. Germline V gene lookup returns CDR1 KGHSH and CDR2 LQKENI. This chain's CDR3 is CASSPGQETDTQYF. Written as DNA, the CDR3 is TGTGCCAGCTCACCGGGACAGGAAACAGATACGCAGTATTTT. Drawing the rest from reference TRBV18 and TRBJ2-3, the complete variable domain is NAGVMQNPRHLVRRRGQEARLRCSPMKGHSHVYWYRQLPEEGLKFMVYLQKENIIDESGMPKERFSAEFPKEGPSILRIQQVVRGDSAAYFCASSPGQETDTQYFGPGTRLTVL.

This clonotype has ten or more counts. The chain recombines TRBV6-4 with TRBJ2-1, with D perhaps assigned TRBD1 or TRBD2 (6 bases each). Trimming stripped 0 bases from V and 9 bases from J, with 12 bases between. CDR3 length equals 14 residues. Germline CDR1 and CDR2: MRHNA and SNTAGT. The CDR3 nucleotides are TGTGCCAGCAGTGACTCGATCGGGGGCCGTGAGCAGTTCTTC. Its protein product is CASSDSIGGREQFF.

This clonotype occurred a few times. CDR3 sequence (DNA): TGCAGCGTTCCCGGAGGAGGCCCCAGCTACAATGAGCAGTTCTTC. This codes for CSVPGGGPSYNEQFF. The J gene is TRBJ2-1, the V gene TRBV29-1, with a possible D match to TRBD2 (5 bases). Trimming removed 5 bases from V and 3 bases from J, with 17 bases in between. CDR3 length: 15 residues. CDR1 SQVTM and CDR2 ANQGSEA come from the germline V gene.

This sequence joins TRBV19 and TRBJ2-1; 7 nucleotides match TRBD2. The J segment lost 7 bases and the V segment lost 3 bases, leaving 12 bases of the junction unmatched. The CDR3 loop spans 16 amino acids. Germline values: CDR1 LNHDA, CDR2 SQIVND (reference sequence). The CDR3 spells CASSMFGGGPWNEQFF. As DNA, the CDR3 is TGTGCCAGTAGTATGTTCGGGGGAGGGCCGTGGAATGAGCAGTTCTTC.

The rearrangement uses TRBV29-1 and TRBJ1-3, with a tentative D call TRBD1 (5 bases). Germline CDR1 and CDR2: SQVTM and ANQGSEA. The CDR3 loop spans 13 amino acids. V lost 6 bases and J lost 3, with 12 bases in between. CDR3 residues: CSVGGEGGNTIYF. The CDR3 DNA is TGCAGCGTCGGGGGAGAGGGTGGAAACACCATATATTTT.

The V gene is TRBV13, the J gene TRBJ1-1; D is unresolved. This CDR3 contains 15 residues. V lost 0 bases, J lost 1 base, and 9 bases lay in between. The germline V gene encodes CDR1 PRHDT and CDR2 FYEKMQ (reference sequence). The CDR3 nucleotides are TGTGCCAGCAGCTTAGGCGCCGGAGGGAACACTGAAGCTTTCTTT. Its protein product is CASSLGAGGNTEAFF.

There are a few counts of this clonotype. The chain couples TRBV12-3 or TRBV12-4 to TRBJ2-5; D is unresolved. The CDR3 spans 13 residues. Trimming pared 6 bases from V and 3 bases from J, leaving 11 bases between. The CDR3 protein is CASRFSGEETQYF. CDR3 nucleotides: TGTGCCAGCAGGTTTTCTGGGGAAGAGACCCAGTACTTC.

CDR3 protein: CASSLEGGHGSTEAFF. In DNA, the CDR3 is TGCGCCAGCAGCTTGGAGGGGGGACACGGTAGTACTGAAGCTTTCTTT. The gene calls are TRBV5-1 and TRBJ1-1; tentative D call: TRBD1 (6 bases). The CDR3 runs 16 residues. V lost 0 bases, J lost 5 bases, and 17 bases lay in between. Germline lookup yields CDR1 SGHRS and CDR2 YFSETQ. The full variable domain, completed using reference TRBV5-1 and TRBJ1-1, is KAGVTQTPRYLIKTRGQQVTLSCSPISGHRSVSWYQQTPGQGLQFLFEYFSETQRNKGNFPGRFSGRQFSNSRSEMNVSTLELGDSALYLCASSLEGGHGSTEAFFGQGTRLTVV.

The rearrangement joins TRBV7-2 to TRBJ1-2; no firm D call. Germline values: CDR1 SGHTA, CDR2 FQGNSA. The V end lost 1 base, the J end lost 5 bases, and 5 bases lay between the germline ends. CDR3 length equals 12 residues. The CDR3 nucleotides read TGTGCCAGCAGCTTAGAACGGTATGGCTACACCTTC. This encodes CASSLERYGYTF.

This chain connects TRBV4-2 to TRBJ2-4; 11 nucleotides align to TRBD2. This CDR3 comprises 18 residues. J lost 9 bases, V lost 0 bases, and 13 bases had no gene match. The germline V gene has CDR1 LGHNA and CDR2 YNFKEQ. The CDR3 nucleotides read TGTGCCAGCAGCCAAGAGATAGCGGGAGGGCCCAGGGCCCCCATTCAGTACTTC. Translated: CASSQEIAGGPRAPIQYF.

The V gene is TRBV18, the J gene TRBJ2-1; 9 bases are shared with TRBD2. The V gene's germline CDR1 is KGHSH and CDR2 LQKENI. The CDR3 length is 17 residues. V gave up 0 bases and J gave up 7 bases; unmatched junction bases: 10. Written as DNA, the CDR3 is TGTGCCAGCTCACCACCCCTTGCGGGAGGGCCGGGGAATGAGCAGTTCTTC. Its translation is CASSPPLAGGPGNEQFF.

This chain uses TRBV15 with TRBJ2-3, with a tentative D call TRBD2 (6 bases). CDR3 length: 17 amino acids. Trimming removed 4 bases at V and 0 bases at J, with 17 bases between. Germline V gene data show CDR1 as LNHNV and CDR2 as YYDKDF (reference sequence). The CDR3 reads CATSTSRAGPSTDTQYF. For the CDR3, the DNA is TGTGCCACCAGCACCTCCCGGGCGGGACCTAGCACAGATACGCAGTATTTT.

This clonotype was seen a handful of times. The genes are TRBV29-1 and TRBJ1-2; maybe TRBD1 (5 bases). V lost 1 base and J lost 0, with 12 bases in between. CDR1 and CDR2 from the germline V gene are SQVTM and ANQGSEA. The CDR3 runs to 15 residues. The CDR3 region has the DNA TGCAGCGTTGAAGGGGCCCTGACAGCTAACTATGGCTACACCTTC. As protein: CSVEGALTANYGYTF. Variable domain in full (rest from reference TRBV29-1 and TRBJ1-2): SAVISQKPSRDICQRGTSLTIQCQVDSQVTMMFWYRQQPGQSLTLIATANQGSEATYESGFVIDKFPISRPNLTFSTLTVSNMSPEDSSIYLCSVEGALTANYGYTFGSGTRLTVV.